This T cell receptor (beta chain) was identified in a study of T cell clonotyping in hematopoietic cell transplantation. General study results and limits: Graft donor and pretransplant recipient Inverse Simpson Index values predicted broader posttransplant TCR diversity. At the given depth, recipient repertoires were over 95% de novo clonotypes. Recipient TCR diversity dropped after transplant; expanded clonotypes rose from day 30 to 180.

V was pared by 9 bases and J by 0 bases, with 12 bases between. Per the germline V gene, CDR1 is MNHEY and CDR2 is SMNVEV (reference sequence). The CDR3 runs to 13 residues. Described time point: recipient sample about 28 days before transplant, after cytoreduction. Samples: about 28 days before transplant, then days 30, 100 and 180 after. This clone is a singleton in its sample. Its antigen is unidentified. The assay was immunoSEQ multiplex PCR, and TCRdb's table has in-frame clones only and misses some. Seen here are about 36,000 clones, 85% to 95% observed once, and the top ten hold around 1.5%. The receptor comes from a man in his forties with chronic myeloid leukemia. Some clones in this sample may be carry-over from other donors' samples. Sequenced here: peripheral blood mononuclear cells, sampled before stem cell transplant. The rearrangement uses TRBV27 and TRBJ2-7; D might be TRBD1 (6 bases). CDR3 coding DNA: TGTGCCAGTAAAGGACAGAGCTCCTACGAGCAGTACTTC. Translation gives CASKGQSSYEQYF.